The 32 T cell receptor beta chains below come from one sample, sequenced in a study of cytomegalovirus exposure and HLA in healthy donors. Use of 60 Vbeta and 13 Jbeta primers characterized the PCR. Measured with immunoSEQ multiplex PCR; TCRdb has only the in-frame clones, and not every one. The sample carries some 76,000 clones, about 78% recorded once. Input material: PBMCs. Receptors originate from a woman aged 35 to 49 in good health and CMV-seropositive.

J is TRBJ1-4 and V is TRBV15, with 7 bases that match TRBD1. CDR3 length equals 20 residues. Germline assignment: CDR1 LNHNV and CDR2 YYDKDF (reference sequence). Losses at the gene ends were 0 bases for V and 0 bases for J; bases not matched to a gene: 13. The CDR3 protein is CATSRDYPGGIQTTNEKLFF. CDR3 sequence (DNA): TGTGCCACCAGCAGAGATTACCCAGGGGGTATTCAAACAACTAATGAAAAACTGTTTTTT.

The chain joins TRBV7-2 to TRBJ2-7; 10 nucleotides agree with TRBD2. The CDR3 length is 16 residues. Germline assignment: CDR1 SGHTA and CDR2 FQGNSA. With 3 bases clipped from V and 6 bases from J, the junction kept 11 bases outside the gene matches. The CDR3 reads CASSFLTAGGLAEQYF. For the CDR3, the DNA is TGTGCCAGCAGCTTTCTCACAGCGGGGGGGCTAGCCGAGCAGTACTTC.

V and J are TRBV28 and TRBJ1-1; 7 positions agree with TRBD1. The CDR3 consists of 13 residues. CDR1 is MDHEN, CDR2 SYDVKM, per germline. V lost 8 bases, J lost 4 bases, and 7 bases stayed unmatched. The CDR3: CASGIRGSTEAFF. As DNA, the CDR3 is TGTGCCAGCGGAATCAGGGGGTCCACTGAAGCTTTCTTT.

V is TRBV2 and J is TRBJ2-1; TRBD2 aligns across 8 bases. The CDR3 is made up of 16 amino acids. Germline V gene data show CDR1 as SNHLY and CDR2 as FYNNEI. V trimming: 2 bases; J trimming: 4 bases; junction bases outside the gene matches: 7. The CDR3 nucleotides are TGTGCCAGCAGTGAACCCGGCGGGGGGCCATACAATGAGCAGTTCTTC. It encodes CASSEPGGGPYNEQFF.

V usage is TRBV4-2 and J usage is TRBJ1-5; D uncertain. CDR1 is LGHNA and CDR2 is YNFKEQ in the germline V gene. V was pared by 5 bases and J by 6 bases, with 11 bases between. The CDR3 has 13 residues. Here the CDR3 DNA reads TGTGCCAGCAGCTCCCAGGAAGGTCAGCCCCAGCATTTT. Its translation is CASSSQEGQPQHF.

This chain links TRBV29-1 with TRBJ2-7; TRBD1 might be the D (5 bases). The ends were cut back, 7 bases at V and 2 bases at J, with 9 bases in the middle. CDR1 and CDR2 from the germline V gene are SQVTM and ANQGSEA. CDR3 length: 11 residues. As DNA, the CDR3 is TGCAGCGGGACATTTACCTACGAGCAGTACTTC. As protein: CSGTFTYEQYF.

This chain uses TRBV9 with TRBJ1-2; D is unresolved. The V and J ends lost 0 bases and 0 bases respectively, with 9 bases between them. The CDR3 covers 15 residues. Germline V gene data show CDR1 as SGDLS and CDR2 as YYNGEE. As DNA, the CDR3 is TGTGCCAGCAGCGTAGAGCCCCTAGCTAACTATGGCTACACCTTC. It is translated as CASSVEPLANYGYTF.

This chain links TRBV9 with TRBJ1-2, with TRBD1 identical over 8 bases. V was clipped by 4 bases and J by 6 bases; unmatched bases: 11. CDR3 length equals 15 residues. Germline CDR1 reads SGDLS; CDR2 reads YYNGEE. CDR3 sequence (DNA): TGTGCCAGCAGCCCTCAGCCAGGGGGCGCGGATGGCTACACCTTC. Residues: CASSPQPGGADGYTF.

This chain joins TRBV2 and TRBJ2-2; weak D call: TRBD1 (5 bases). V lost 5 bases and J lost 0, with 7 bases in between. The CDR3 contains 14 residues. Germline loops: CDR1 SNHLY, CDR2 FYNNEI. The CDR3 bases are TGTGCCAGCAGTTTGGACACGAACACCGGGGAGCTGTTTTTT. It specifies CASSLDTNTGELFF.

The chain joins TRBV9 to TRBJ2-3, with D possibly TRBD1 on 7 matching bases. Trimming stripped 4 bases from V and 3 bases from J, with 18 bases between. Germline CDR1 SGDLS, CDR2 YYNGEE. The CDR3 has 16 residues. CDR3 in DNA: TGTGCCAGCAGCTCAGAGGGAGGACAGGTAACAGATACGCAGTATTTT. This translates into CASSSEGGQVTDTQYF. The full variable domain, with the rest looked up from reference TRBV9 and TRBJ2-3, is DSGVTQTPKHLITATGQRVTLRCSPRSGDLSVYWYQQSLDQGLQFLIQYYNGEERAKGNILERFSAQQFPDLHSELNLSSLELGDSALYFCASSSEGGQVTDTQYFGPGTRLTVL.

A word on this clone: Distinct nucleotide sequences in the sample also encode this CDR3. CDR3 protein: CASSTGADQPQHF. The CDR3, as DNA: TGTGCCAGCTCAACAGGGGCGGATCAGCCCCAGCATTTT. The genes are TRBV18 and TRBJ1-5, with 7 bases lining up with TRBD1. From germline, CDR1 is KGHSH and CDR2 LQKENI. The CDR3 is made up of 13 amino acids. The J segment lost 5 bases and the V segment lost 5 bases, leaving 3 bases of the junction unmatched. Supplemented by reference TRBV18 and TRBJ1-5, the full variable domain reads NAGVMQNPRHLVRRRGQEARLRCSPMKGHSHVYWYRQLPEEGLKFMVYLQKENIIDESGMPKERFSAEFPKEGPSILRIQQVVRGDSAAYFCASSTGADQPQHFGDGTRLSIL.

This chain joins TRBV15 and TRBJ2-7, with TRBD1 matching over 10 bases. This CDR3 contains 15 residues. Germline CDR1 reads LNHNV; CDR2 reads YYDKDF (reference sequence). The V and J ends lost 3 bases and 6 bases, in that order; junction bases with no gene match: 8. For the CDR3, the DNA is TGTGCCACCAGCAGCCACGACAGGGGGCTTGGCGAGCAGTACTTC. It specifies CATSSHDRGLGEQYF. The whole variable domain, filled in from reference TRBV15 and TRBJ2-7, reads DAMVIQNPRYQVTQFGKPVTLSCSQTLNHNVMYWYQQKSSQAPKLLFHYYDKDFNNEADTPDNFQSRRPNTSFCFLDIRSPGLGDTAMYLCATSSHDRGLGEQYFGPGTRLTVT.

The chain joins TRBV9 to TRBJ1-4; 7 positions agree with TRBD1. The ends lost 4 bases at V and 3 bases at J; junction bases unmatched: 9. CDR1 and CDR2 (germline): SGDLS, YYNGEE. This CDR3 is 16 amino acids long. The CDR3 region has the DNA TGTGCCAGCAGCAACCTCCGGGACAGTCCTAATGAAAAACTGTTTTTT. Amino acid sequence: CASSNLRDSPNEKLFF.

V is TRBV9 and J is TRBJ1-4; no reliable D call. Trimming left V 1 base short and J 5 bases short, with 12 bases between. Germline CDR1 and CDR2: SGDLS and YYNGEE. CDR3 length equals 15 residues. The CDR3, as DNA: TGTGCCAGCAGCGTATTCGGTACGTTGAATGAAAAACTGTTTTTT. It yields the protein CASSVFGTLNEKLFF.

This clone came up once. The J gene is TRBJ2-6, the V gene TRBV15; D not certain. The germline gives CDR1 LNHNV, CDR2 YYDKDF (reference sequence). Trimming shortened V by 4 bases and J by 2 bases, and 12 bases separated the two germline ends. The CDR3 totals 16 residues. The DNA for the CDR3 is TGTGCCACCAGCACCCGAGGAGAAACTGGGGCCAACGTCCTGACTTTC. Translated: CATSTRGETGANVLTF.

The chain is built from TRBV19 and TRBJ1-5; 7 nucleotides agree with TRBD1. J was trimmed by 7 bases and V by 5 bases; bases with no gene match: 5. Germline values: CDR1 LNHDA, CDR2 SQIVND (reference sequence). The CDR3 is made up of 13 amino acids. The CDR3 sequence: CASSRYRGQPQHF. In nucleotides, the CDR3 is TGTGCCAGTAGTCGGTACAGGGGCCAGCCCCAGCATTTT.

This clone was found a few times. The chain recombines TRBV28 with TRBJ1-1; D gene unclear. V was trimmed by 3 bases and J by 1 base, leaving 6 bases between them. The germline gives CDR1 MDHEN, CDR2 SYDVKM. The CDR3 runs to 13 residues. In DNA form, the CDR3 reads TGTGCCAGCAGTTTTGTAGAGAACACTGAAGCTTTCTTT. It codes for CASSFVENTEAFF.

This sequence joins TRBV5-1 and TRBJ2-2; 15 bases line up with TRBD2. The CDR3 is 17 residues long. V lost 4 bases, J lost 0 bases, and 1 base stayed unmatched. Germline V gene lookup returns CDR1 SGHRS and CDR2 YFSETQ. The chain's CDR3 is CASSGTSGGTNTGELFF. CDR3 DNA sequence: TGCGCCAGCAGCGGGACTAGCGGGGGGACGAACACCGGGGAGCTGTTTTTT.

The sample holds a few counts of this clone. The chain carries TRBV30 and TRBJ1-1; a weak D match, TRBD1 (6 bases). The CDR3 contains 13 residues. The germline gives CDR1 GTSNPN, CDR2 SVGIG (reference sequence). With 5 bases removed from V and 2 bases from J, the gap between germline ends came to 12 bases. CDR3 residues: CAWPSDSNTEAFF. CDR3 coding DNA: TGTGCCTGGCCTTCGGACAGCAACACTGAAGCTTTCTTT. Based on the CDR3 plus reference TRBV30 and TRBJ1-1, the full variable domain is SQTIHQWPATLVQPVGSPLSLECTVEGTSNPNLYWYRQAAGRGLQLLFYSVGIGQISSEVPQNLSASRPQDRQFILSSKKLLLSDSGFYLCAWPSDSNTEAFFGQGTRLTVV.

This rearrangement joins TRBV9 to TRBJ2-7, with 8 bases matching TRBD1. Germline V CDR1 and CDR2: SGDLS, YYNGEE. V lost 0 bases to trimming and J lost 4 bases; unmatched junction nucleotides: 6. There are 15 residues in the CDR3. The CDR3 reads CASSVDPGGGYEQYF. The DNA of the CDR3 is TGTGCCAGCAGCGTAGACCCAGGGGGCGGGTACGAGCAGTACTTC.

V gene TRBV5-4 combines with J gene TRBJ2-7; TRBD1 matches 8 bases. This CDR3 has 17 residues. Unmatched junction bases numbered 16, after V lost 4 bases and J lost 4 bases. Germline CDR1 reads SGHNT; CDR2 reads YYREEE (reference sequence). The CDR3 reads CASSPGTGRKVTYEQYF. In DNA form, the CDR3 reads TGTGCCAGCAGCCCAGGGACAGGTCGGAAGGTGACGTACGAGCAGTACTTC.

V usage is TRBV11-2 and J usage is TRBJ2-2; 9 bases map to TRBD1. This CDR3 spans 16 amino acids. Germline trimming cut 2 bases from V and 3 bases from J; bases unmatched to any gene: 4. Germline assignment: CDR1 SGHAT and CDR2 FQNNGV. CDR3 protein: CASSLSGTGHTGELFF. The CDR3 DNA is TGTGCCAGCAGCTTATCCGGGACAGGGCACACCGGGGAGCTGTTTTTT. The full variable domain, in which reference TRBV11-2 and TRBJ2-2 provide the parts outside the CDR3, is EAGVAQSPRYKIIEKRQSVAFWCNPISGHATLYWYQQILGQGPKLLIQFQNNGVVDDSQLPKDRFSAERLKGVDSTLKIQPAKLEDSAVYLCASSLSGTGHTGELFFGEGSRLTVL.

This chain connects TRBV19 to TRBJ1-5; no reliable D call. In germline, CDR1 is LNHDA, CDR2 SQIVND (reference sequence). The CDR3 runs 13 residues. Trimming stripped 3 bases from V and 3 bases from J, with 6 bases between. CDR3 bases: TGTGCCAGTAGTATTCAGGCCAATCAGCCCCAGCATTTT. Its translation: CASSIQANQPQHF.

In its sample, this clone was seen a few times. The chain joins TRBV6-6 to TRBJ1-1; D remains ambiguous. This CDR3 has 14 residues. CDR1 is MNHNY, CDR2 SVGAGI, per germline (reference sequence). V lost 5 bases, J lost 5 bases, and 15 bases lay in between. The CDR3 region is CASSAGGGRTEAFF. DNA of the CDR3: TGTGCCAGCAGTGCCGGTGGAGGTAGGACTGAAGCTTTCTTT.

The gene calls are TRBV9 and TRBJ2-2, with a tentative D call TRBD2 (6 bases). The CDR3 spans 14 residues. The V and J ends lost 4 bases and 6 bases respectively, with 13 bases between them. Germline CDR1 SGDLS, CDR2 YYNGEE. This CDR3 is CASSPTGEAGELFF. The CDR3 bases are TGTGCCAGCAGCCCAACCGGGGAGGCCGGGGAGCTGTTTTTT. The full variable domain, its missing parts supplied by reference TRBV9 and TRBJ2-2, is DSGVTQTPKHLITATGQRVTLRCSPRSGDLSVYWYQQSLDQGLQFLIQYYNGEERAKGNILERFSAQQFPDLHSELNLSSLELGDSALYFCASSPTGEAGELFFGEGSRLTVL.

The chain has TRBV7-2 and TRBJ2-7, with D perhaps matching TRBD1 (6 bases). The V end was cut by 5 bases, the J end by 4 bases, with 9 bases between. The CDR3 runs 12 residues. Per the germline V gene, CDR1 is SGHTA and CDR2 is FQGNSA. The CDR3 sequence: CASSPRGYEQYF. The CDR3 DNA sequence: TGTGCCAGCAGCCCCAGGGGTTACGAGCAGTACTTC.

This chain connects TRBV11-3 to TRBJ2-5; TRBD1 matches at 7 bases. The CDR3 sequence is 15 residues long. Germline V gene sequence: CDR1 SGHNT, CDR2 YENEEA. V lost 2 bases, J lost 2 bases, and 5 bases stayed unmatched. The CDR3 DNA reads as TGTGCCAGCAGCTTATACGGACAGGCACAAGAGACCCAGTACTTC. Residues: CASSLYGQAQETQYF. Full variable domain (missing parts from reference TRBV11-3 and TRBJ2-5): EAGVVQSPRYKIIEKKQPVAFWCNPISGHNTLYWYLQNLGQGPELLIRYENEEAVDDSQLPKDRFSAERLKGVDSTLKIQPAELGDSAVYLCASSLYGQAQETQYFGPGTRLLVL.

Only a few counts were recorded for this clone. The chain is built from TRBV2 and TRBJ1-2; D is perhaps TRBD1 (5 bases). CDR1 SNHLY and CDR2 FYNNEI come from the germline V gene. V was pared by 6 bases and J by 2 bases, with 13 bases between. The CDR3 spans 14 residues. CDR3 sequence (DNA): TGTGCCAGCAGGGGGGGGATGGCGAACTATGGCTACACCTTC. Encoded protein: CASRGGMANYGYTF.

The chain combines TRBV10-3 with TRBJ1-5, with 9 bases matching TRBD1. V was pared by 4 bases and J by 1 base, with 5 bases of the junction left unmatched. Looked up from germline, CDR1 is ENHRY and CDR2 is SYGVKD. CDR3 size: 16 residues. The CDR3 DNA is TGTGCCATCAGTGCTGACAGGGGGTTGAGCAATCAGCCCCAGCATTTT. Protein sequence: CAISADRGLSNQPQHF.

This rearrangement joins TRBV18 to TRBJ2-1; D is unclear. Trimming left V 8 bases short and J 2 bases short, with 13 bases between. The CDR3 covers 14 residues. CDR1 KGHSH and CDR2 LQKENI come from the germline V gene. The CDR3 coding sequence is TGTGCCAGCACCGGTTGGCAGGCCTACAATGAGCAGTTCTTC. Protein sequence: CASTGWQAYNEQFF.

The chain recombines TRBV5-1 with TRBJ1-2; the D gene is possibly TRBD1 (5 bases). CDR1 is SGHRS and CDR2 is YFSETQ in the germline V gene. V lost 4 bases and J 5 bases, leaving 12 bases between the germline ends. This CDR3 has 13 residues. CDR3 protein: CASSSDGGYGYTF. CDR3 nucleotides: TGCGCCAGCAGCAGCGACGGGGGTTATGGCTACACCTTC.

The chain uses TRBV6-1 and TRBJ2-7; D is perhaps TRBD2 (5 bases). The CDR3 has 11 amino acids. V lost 8 bases to trimming and J lost 9 bases, with 14 bases between them. The germline CDR1 and CDR2 sequences are MNHNS and SASEGT. The CDR3 loop reads CASRRESAQYF. CDR3 nucleotide sequence: TGTGCCAGCCGACGGGAATCTGCGCAGTACTTC.